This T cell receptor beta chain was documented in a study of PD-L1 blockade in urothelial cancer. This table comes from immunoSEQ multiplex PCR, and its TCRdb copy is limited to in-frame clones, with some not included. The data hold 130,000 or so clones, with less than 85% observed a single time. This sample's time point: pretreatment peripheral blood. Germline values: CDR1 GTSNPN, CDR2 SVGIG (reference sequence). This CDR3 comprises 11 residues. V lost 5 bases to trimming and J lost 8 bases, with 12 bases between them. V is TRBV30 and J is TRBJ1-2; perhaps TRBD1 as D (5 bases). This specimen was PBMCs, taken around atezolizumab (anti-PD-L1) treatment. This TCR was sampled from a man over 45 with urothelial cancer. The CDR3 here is CAWSHGGGYTF. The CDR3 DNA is TGTGCCTGGTCCCACGGGGGGGGCTACACCTTC.